These 11 T cell receptor beta chains were all obtained from the same sample, sequenced in a study of cytomegalovirus exposure and HLA in healthy donors. Both 60 Vbeta primers and 13 Jbeta primers went into the PCR. Assay used: immunoSEQ multiplex PCR; TCRdb lists only in-frame clones, some missing. In the table there are some 270,000 clones, roughly 91% of which are singletons. The sample consisted of PBMCs. These receptors were obtained from a girl aged 2 to 10 in good health and CMV-seronegative.

The chain links TRBV5-4 to TRBJ1-1, with D unclear. Looked up from germline, CDR1 is SGHNT and CDR2 is YYREEE (reference sequence). V lost 4 bases to trimming and J lost 4 bases, with 8 bases between them. The CDR3 consists of 12 residues. In nucleotides, the CDR3 is TGTGCCAGCAGCCTGAGGTCCACTGAAGCTTTCTTT. Amino acids: CASSLRSTEAFF.

The chain carries TRBV30 and TRBJ2-5; D ambiguous. V lost 2 bases and J lost 5, with 9 bases in between. Germline V gene data show CDR1 as GTSNPN and CDR2 as SVGIG (reference sequence). The CDR3 is made up of 12 amino acids. Here the CDR3 reads CAWSLAEETQYF. CDR3 coding DNA: TGTGCCTGGAGTTTAGCTGAGGAGACCCAGTACTTC.

The CDR3 DNA is TGTGCCAGCAACGCGAACCCCCTAGGCGGACAGATCTACGAGCAGTACTTC. It translates to CASNANPLGGQIYEQYF. V usage is TRBV27 and J usage is TRBJ2-7; weak D call: TRBD1 (6 bases). The V gene's germline CDR1 is MNHEY and CDR2 SMNVEV (reference sequence). This CDR3 is 17 amino acids long. V lost 7 bases to trimming and J lost 3 bases, with 25 bases between them.

This clone was picked up a small number of times. The V gene is TRBV7-8, the J gene TRBJ1-6, with D possibly being TRBD1 (6 bases). CDR1 is SGHVS and CDR2 is FQNEAQ in the germline V gene. The CDR3 is 17 amino acids. The V gene lost 1 base and the J gene lost 2 bases, with 12 bases spanning the gap. This CDR3 reads CASSLGDKWPYNSPLHF. In DNA, the CDR3 is TGTGCCAGCAGCTTAGGGGACAAGTGGCCCTATAATTCACCCCTCCACTTT. Full variable domain (rest looked up from reference TRBV7-8 and TRBJ1-6): GAGVSQSPRYKVAKRGQDVALRCDPISGHVSLFWYQQALGQGPEFLTYFQNEAQLDKSGLPSDRFFAERPEGSVSTLKIQRTQQEDSAVYLCASSLGDKWPYNSPLHFGNGTRLTVT.

The chain recombines TRBV4-1 with TRBJ2-7; 7 bases align to TRBD2. In germline, CDR1 is MGHRA, CDR2 YSYEKL. There are 14 residues in the CDR3. The junction had 6 bases not matched to a gene; V was cut back by 0 bases and J by 7 bases. The CDR3 is CASSQDRGVREQYF. CDR3 in DNA: TGCGCCAGCAGCCAAGATCGGGGGGTGAGGGAGCAGTACTTC.

The V and J genes are TRBV2 and TRBJ2-1; 12 bases map to TRBD2. V shed 5 bases and J 6 bases; nucleotides not matched to a gene: 8. CDR1 is SNHLY, CDR2 FYNNEI, per germline. The CDR3 consists of 16 residues. The CDR3 bases are TGTGCCAGCAGTAGCGCTAGCGGGAGGGCGGTCAATGAGCAGTTCTTC. Protein product: CASSSASGRAVNEQFF.

This chain joins TRBV6-6 and TRBJ2-3; 8 bases align to TRBD2. The length of the CDR3 is 14 residues. Trimming took 6 bases from V and 1 from J; bases not matched to a gene: 3. Germline CDR1 and CDR2: MNHNY and SVGAGI (reference sequence). The CDR3 loop is CASRQAGGTDTQYF. In DNA form, the CDR3 reads TGTGCCAGCAGACAAGCGGGGGGCACAGATACGCAGTATTTT.

This clone showed up just once. The chain uses TRBV9 and TRBJ1-2; D gene ambiguous. This CDR3 spans 15 amino acids. Germline V CDR1 and CDR2: SGDLS, YYNGEE. Trimming stripped 0 bases from V and 7 bases from J, with 16 bases between. This chain's CDR3 is CASSVDWLPRSGYTF. DNA for the CDR3: TGTGCCAGCAGCGTAGATTGGCTTCCCCGGAGTGGCTACACCTTC.

The gene calls are TRBV29-1 and TRBJ2-7, with a tentative D call TRBD1 (6 bases). V dropped 4 bases and J dropped 3 bases, with 13 bases sitting between them. The CDR3 contains 13 residues. Per germline, CDR1 SQVTM and CDR2 ANQGSEA. The CDR3 sequence is CSVVPRGGYEQYF. Here the CDR3 DNA reads TGCAGCGTTGTCCCCCGAGGGGGCTACGAGCAGTACTTC.

The chain employs TRBV6-6 and TRBJ2-7; D remains unclear. The CDR3 contains 11 residues. Germline V gene lookup returns CDR1 MNHNY and CDR2 SVGAGI (reference sequence). V was pared by 6 bases and J by 4 bases, with 7 bases between. The chain's CDR3 is CASSSLYEQYF. CDR3 in DNA: TGTGCCAGCAGCTCACTATACGAGCAGTACTTC.

This chain uses TRBV5-1 with TRBJ2-1, with D perhaps matching TRBD2 (6 bases). The CDR3 totals 15 residues. The germline CDR1 and CDR2 sequences are SGHRS and YFSETQ. Trimming stripped 0 bases from V and 7 bases from J, with 14 bases between. CDR3 sequence: CASSLGAGLGNEQFF. In DNA form, the CDR3 reads TGCGCCAGCAGCTTGGGGGCGGGACTTGGGAATGAGCAGTTCTTC.